A selection of T cell receptor beta chains follows, all from one sample in a study of blood T cells in healthy people across ages. One entry per CDR3 protein, called by TCRdb with MiXCR from the 5' RACE reads. There are approximately 800,000 distinct CDR3 sequences in the sample; just over 55% occur only once, and more than 25% lies in the top ten. The sample was blood. These receptors were collected from a middle-aged man in good health. The CDR3 runs from the conserved cysteine through the conserved F or W. A D gene is named only where the DNA matches it firmly. The listing skips clone size in some rows; elsewhere it reads once, few, many or a size class.

j_call,clone_size,v_call,d_call,cdr3_aa,cdr3_nt
TRBJ2-7,.,TRBV28,.,CASSLSESSYEQYF,TGTGCCAGCAGTTTATCGGAGAGCTCCTACGAGCAGTACTTC
TRBJ2-1,.,TRBV20-1,TRBD2,CSNGRLAGGGEQFF,TGCAGTAACGGCCGACTAGCGGGAGGTGGTGAGCAGTTCTTC
TRBJ2-7,.,TRBV28,TRBD1,CASSSYSGTGPGEQYF,TGTGCCAGCAGTTCCTATTCCGGGACAGGTCCGGGCGAGCAGTACTTC
TRBJ2-7,once,TRBV28,.,CASSLLARFYEQYF,TGTGCCAGCAGTTTATTGGCCAGATTCTACGAGCAGTACTTC
TRBJ1-2,.,TRBV6-2/TRBV6-3,.,CASSSRTQGRIDGYTF,TGTGCCAGCAGTTCCCGGACCCAGGGAAGGATCGATGGCTACACCTTC
TRBJ2-3,once,TRBV5-1,.,CASSLAGDTKYF,TGCGCCAGCAGCTTAGCCGGAGATACGAAGTATTTT
TRBJ1-1,.,TRBV29-1,.,CSVATGPNTEAFF,TGCAGCGTTGCCACGGGGCCGAACACTGAAGCTTTCTTT
TRBJ2-5,few,TRBV7-2,.,CASSPRRTQETQYF,TGTGCCAGCAGCCCTAGAAGGACTCAAGAGACCCAGTACTTC
TRBJ2-3,.,TRBV7-8,.,CASHFAGADTQYF,TGTGCCAGCCACTTTGCGGGGGCTGATACGCAGTATTTT
TRBJ2-1,.,TRBV7-6,.,CASSSDGRVWDEQFF,TGTGCCAGCAGCTCCGACGGCAGGGTTTGGGATGAGCAGTTCTTC
TRBJ1-1,.,TRBV5-5,.,CASSPPGGSGTEAFF,TGTGCCAGCAGCCCCCCGGGAGGGAGTGGCACTGAAGCTTTCTTT
TRBJ2-1,.,TRBV5-4,.,CASSTVPTGFSYNEQFF,TGTGCCAGCAGCACAGTCCCAACAGGGTTCTCCTACAATGAGCAGTTCTTC
TRBJ2-5,.,TRBV6-5,.,CASSKHEQFSQETQYF,TGTGCCAGCAGTAAACACGAACAATTTAGTCAAGAGACCCAGTACTTC
TRBJ2-7,.,TRBV27,.,CASSGSLPYEQYF,TGTGCCAGCAGCGGGAGCCTACCCTACGAGCAGTACTTC
TRBJ2-3,.,TRBV29-1,.,CSVVPSGGADTQYF,TGCAGCGTTGTGCCCTCCGGAGGGGCAGATACGCAGTATTTT
TRBJ2-3,few,TRBV7-2,TRBD2,CASSLVGRGDTQYF,TGTGCCAGCAGCTTAGTAGGGAGGGGAGATACGCAGTATTTT
TRBJ2-5,.,TRBV24-1,.,CATSDLRVATQYF,TGTGCCACCAGTGATTTGAGGGTGGCGACCCAGTACTTC
TRBJ2-1,.,TRBV20-1,.,CSARDFGVVVYNEQFF,TGCAGTGCTAGAGATTTCGGGGTGGTGGTCTACAATGAGCAGTTCTTC
TRBJ2-3,.,TRBV5-1,.,CASSLVGSQDSTDTQYF,TGCGCCAGCAGCTTGGTTGGCTCACAGGATAGCACAGATACGCAGTATTTT
TRBJ2-7,few,TRBV27,.,CASFSVLHEQYF,TGTGCCAGCTTTTCTGTACTCCACGAGCAGTACTTC
TRBJ2-7,.,TRBV12-3/TRBV12-4,TRBD2,CASSPSGRTPYEQYF,TGTGCCAGCAGTCCTTCCGGGAGGACACCCTACGAGCAGTACTTC
TRBJ2-2,.,TRBV15,.,CATSSGRGTGELFF,TGTGCCACCAGCAGTGGACGGGGCACCGGGGAGCTGTTTTTT
TRBJ2-5,.,TRBV5-1,.,CASSLGRSGIQETQYF,TGCGCCAGCAGCTTGGGCCGGTCGGGTATCCAAGAGACCCAGTACTTC
TRBJ2-2,.,TRBV25-1,.,CASSHVYTGELFF,TGTGCCAGCAGTCACGTGTACACCGGGGAGCTGTTTTTT
TRBJ2-4,few,TRBV28,.,CASSSGRLAKNIQYF,TGTGCCAGCAGTTCGGGGCGATTGGCCAAAAACATTCAGTACTTC
TRBJ2-7,.,TRBV18,.,CASSPSQDSYEQYF,TGTGCCAGCTCACCATCCCAGGACTCCTACGAGCAGTACTTC
TRBJ2-7,few,TRBV28,.,CASSRESYEQYF,TGTGCCAGCAGTAGGGAATCCTACGAGCAGTACTTC
TRBJ2-3,few,TRBV4-2,.,CASSRDTGPASTDTQYF,TGTGCCAGCAGCCGGGACACCGGCCCCGCTAGCACAGATACGCAGTATTTT
TRBJ1-4,.,TRBV3-1,.,CASSQAPRGPFNEKLFF,TGTGCCAGCAGCCAAGCCCCCAGGGGCCCATTTAATGAAAAACTGTTTTTT
TRBJ1-2,.,TRBV30,.,CAWSVWGGTGYTF,TGTGCCTGGAGTGTCTGGGGGGGCACTGGCTACACCTTC
TRBJ2-7,.,TRBV14,TRBD1,CASSDTRGQGAVAYF,TGTGCCAGCAGCGATACCCGGGGACAGGGGGCCGTTGCGTACTTC
TRBJ1-2,.,TRBV29-1,.,CSVVEQRYCYTF,TGCAGCGTTGTGGAACAACGATATTGCTACACCTTC
TRBJ2-5,.,TRBV24-1,.,CATSDTQGQETQYF,TGTGCCACCAGTGACACACAGGGACAAGAGACCCAGTACTTC
TRBJ2-3,.,TRBV7-3,.,CASSSSHGTDTQYF,TGTGCCAGCAGCTCTTCCCATGGGACAGATACGCAGTATTTT
TRBJ1-1,.,TRBV11-3,.,CASSLDLWGDSGENTEAFF,TGTGCCAGCAGCTTAGATCTGTGGGGTGATTCAGGGGAGAACACTGAAGCTTTCTTT
TRBJ2-1,.,TRBV20-1,.,CSARRTLSSYNEQFF,TGCAGTGCTAGAAGGACTCTTAGCTCCTACAATGAGCAGTTCTTC
TRBJ2-2,.,TRBV29-1,.,CSVEKNTGELFF,TGCAGCGTTGAAAAGAACACCGGGGAGCTGTTTTTT
TRBJ2-7,.,TRBV3-1,TRBD2,CASSPRRTSGSYEQYF,TGTGCCAGCAGCCCACGACGGACTAGCGGCTCCTACGAGCAGTACTTC
TRBJ2-7,.,TRBV10-3,.,CAISDRGDYEQYF,TGTGCCATCAGTGACAGGGGGGACTACGAGCAGTACTTC
TRBJ2-7,few,TRBV7-9,.,CASSPGRTDYEQYF,TGTGCCAGCAGCCCGGGACGGACGGACTACGAGCAGTACTTC
TRBJ2-1,.,TRBV5-1,.,CASSLVEGDHEQFF,TGCGCCAGCAGCTTGGTGGAGGGGGACCATGAGCAGTTCTTC
TRBJ2-3,.,TRBV7-3,TRBD2,CASSIAGGRSADTQYF,TGTGCCAGCAGCATAGCGGGGGGGCGGAGCGCAGATACGCAGTATTTT